Here is one T cell receptor (beta chain) with its context. The time point was: pre-sensitization, week 0. Treatment noted: therapeutic diphenylcyclopropenone sensitization with weekly scalp DPC. Whole blood, unfractionated, served as the material for total RNA extraction. The library attached unique molecular identifiers to individual cDNA molecules. TCRdb analysed the RACE reads with MiXCR anew, one entry per CDR3 protein. The repertoire holds some 90,000 distinct CDR3 sequences, with about 8.5% as singletons. The record originates from a study of human T cells and chemical hapten exposure. On the study more broadly: Alopecia areata, totalis or universalis affected patients who were mostly female. TCR yield per sample varied, mainly due to pooled library volumes.

The sequence was collected from a man between 40 and 49 years old with alopecia areata. Some clones in this sample may be carry-over from other donors' samples. Sample: whole blood, taken in connection with sensitization to the hapten diphenylcyclopropenone (DPC).

The CDR3, as DNA: TGTGCCAGCAGTTTATCGGACGGGTTTTACAATGAGCAGTTCTTC. Residues: CASSLSDGFYNEQFF. The chain is built from TRBV12-3 or TRBV12-4 and TRBJ2-1; D unresolved. The CDR3 totals 15 residues. V was pared by 2 bases and J by 4 bases, with 12 bases between.